This TCR beta chain was identified in a study of T cell repertoires in cytomegalovirus infection. Across the whole study: Matching HLA type, along with CMV infection, was indicated by public TCR beta signatures.

Using its own MiXCR run on the reads, TCRdb lists one record per CDR3 protein. The sample has about 900,000 distinct CDR3 sequences, approximately 31% seen once. Germline V CDR1 and CDR2: SGHVS, FNYEAQ. The CDR3 runs to 16 residues. As regards this clonotype: Its antigen is unknown. A read error may account for a junction end that differs from germline.

Sequencing used cultured CD8+ T cells from PBMCs, obtained from culture after CMV antigen stimulation. The chain is built from TRBV7-6 and TRBJ2-2; possibly TRBD1 for D (5 bases). The clonotype originates from a human donor in good health (CMV status not recorded). Some clones in this sample may be carry-over from other donors' samples. The CDR3 reads CASSQLLGVNTGELFF. The CDR3 bases are TGTGCTAGCAGCCAGCTATTAGGGGTGAACACCGGGGAGCTGTTTTTT.